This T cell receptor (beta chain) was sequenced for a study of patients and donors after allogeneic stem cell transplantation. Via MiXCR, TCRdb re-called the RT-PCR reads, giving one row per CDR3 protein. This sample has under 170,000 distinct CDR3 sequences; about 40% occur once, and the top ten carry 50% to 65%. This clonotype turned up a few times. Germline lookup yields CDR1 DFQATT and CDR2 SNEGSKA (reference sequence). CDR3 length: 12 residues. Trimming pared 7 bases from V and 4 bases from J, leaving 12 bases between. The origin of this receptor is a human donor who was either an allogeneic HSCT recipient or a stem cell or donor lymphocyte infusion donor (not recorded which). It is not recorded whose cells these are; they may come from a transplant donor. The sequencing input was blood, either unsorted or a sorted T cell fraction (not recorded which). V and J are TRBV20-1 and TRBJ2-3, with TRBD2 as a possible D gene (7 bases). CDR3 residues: CSGGGAPDTQYF. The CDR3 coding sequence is TGCAGTGGAGGGGGGGCTCCAGATACGCAGTATTTT.